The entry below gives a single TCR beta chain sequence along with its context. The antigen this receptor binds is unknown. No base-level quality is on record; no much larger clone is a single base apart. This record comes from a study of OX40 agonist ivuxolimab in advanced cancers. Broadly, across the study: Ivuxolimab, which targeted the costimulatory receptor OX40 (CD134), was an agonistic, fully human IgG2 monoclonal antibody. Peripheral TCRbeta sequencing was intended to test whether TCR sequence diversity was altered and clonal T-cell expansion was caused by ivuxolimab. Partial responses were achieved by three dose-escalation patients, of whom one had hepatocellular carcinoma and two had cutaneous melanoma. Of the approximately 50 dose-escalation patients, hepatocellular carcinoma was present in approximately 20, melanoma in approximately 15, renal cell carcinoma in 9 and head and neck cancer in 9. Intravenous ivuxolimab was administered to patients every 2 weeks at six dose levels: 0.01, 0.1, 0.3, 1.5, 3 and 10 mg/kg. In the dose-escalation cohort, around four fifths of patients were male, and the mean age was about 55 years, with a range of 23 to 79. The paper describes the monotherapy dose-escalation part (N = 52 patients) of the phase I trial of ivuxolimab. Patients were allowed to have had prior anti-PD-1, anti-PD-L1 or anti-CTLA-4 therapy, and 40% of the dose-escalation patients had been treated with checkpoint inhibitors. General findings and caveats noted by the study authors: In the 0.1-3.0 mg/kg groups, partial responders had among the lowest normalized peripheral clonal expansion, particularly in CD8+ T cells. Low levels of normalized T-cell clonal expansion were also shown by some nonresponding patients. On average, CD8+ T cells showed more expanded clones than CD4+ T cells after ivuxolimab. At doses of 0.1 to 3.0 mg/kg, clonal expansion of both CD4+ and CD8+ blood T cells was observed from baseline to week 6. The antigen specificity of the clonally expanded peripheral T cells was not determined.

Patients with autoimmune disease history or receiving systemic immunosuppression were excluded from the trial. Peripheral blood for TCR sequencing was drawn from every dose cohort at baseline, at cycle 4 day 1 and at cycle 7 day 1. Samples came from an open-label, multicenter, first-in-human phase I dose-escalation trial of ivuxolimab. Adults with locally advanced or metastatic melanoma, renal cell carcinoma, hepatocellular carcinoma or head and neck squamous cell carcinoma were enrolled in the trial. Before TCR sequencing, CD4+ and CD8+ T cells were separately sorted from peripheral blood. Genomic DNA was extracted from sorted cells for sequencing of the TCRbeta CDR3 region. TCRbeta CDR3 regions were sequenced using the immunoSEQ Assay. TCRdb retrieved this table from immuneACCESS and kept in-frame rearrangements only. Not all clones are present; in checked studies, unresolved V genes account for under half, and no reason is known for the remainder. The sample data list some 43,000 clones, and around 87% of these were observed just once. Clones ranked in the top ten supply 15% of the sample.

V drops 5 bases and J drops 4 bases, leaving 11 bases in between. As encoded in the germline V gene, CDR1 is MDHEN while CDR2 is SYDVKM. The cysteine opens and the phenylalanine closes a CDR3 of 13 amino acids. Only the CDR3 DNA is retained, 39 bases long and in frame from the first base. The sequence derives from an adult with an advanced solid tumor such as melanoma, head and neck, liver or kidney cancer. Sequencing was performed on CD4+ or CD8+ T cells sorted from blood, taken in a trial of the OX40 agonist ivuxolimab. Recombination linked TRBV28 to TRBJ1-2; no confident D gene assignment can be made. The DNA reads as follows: TGTGCCAGCAGTGACGGACCGCGCTATGGCTACACCTTC. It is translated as CASSDGPRYGYTF.